A single sample is the source of the 13 T cell receptor beta chains below, sequenced in a study of neoadjuvant nivolumab and ipilimumab in lung cancer. Only in-frame clones appear in the TCRdb table, and some are missing; sequencing was by immunoSEQ multiplex PCR. The sample has 15,000 to 20,000 clones, around 79% seen once. Sequencing was performed on tumor tissue, taken after neoadjuvant nivolumab, alone or with ipilimumab, at or shortly before surgery. These receptors originate from an adult with non-small cell lung cancer.

V usage is TRBV5-1 and J usage is TRBJ1-1; D not resolved. The CDR3 contains 14 residues. Trimming cost V 7 bases and J 1 base, with 14 bases left between them. The germline gives CDR1 SGHRS, CDR2 YFSETQ. CDR3 sequence: CASADQRENTEAFF. The CDR3 nucleotides read TGCGCCAGCGCCGACCAGAGGGAGAACACTGAAGCTTTCTTT.

The chain is built from TRBV2 and TRBJ2-7, with D perhaps matching TRBD1 or TRBD2 (5 bases each). This CDR3 has 14 amino acids. Germline assignment: CDR1 SNHLY and CDR2 FYNNEI. The germline V and J ends were trimmed by 4 bases and 1 base, with 11 bases remaining between them. CDR3 amino acids: CASSVQGPSYEQYF. The CDR3 DNA reads as TGTGCCAGCAGTGTTCAGGGACCTTCCTACGAGCAGTACTTC.

The rearrangement links TRBV5-4 to TRBJ2-5, with D unclear. Germline values: CDR1 SGHNT, CDR2 YYREEE (reference sequence). V gave up 4 bases and J gave up 0 bases, with 13 bases separating them. CDR3 length: 15 amino acids. The CDR3 here is CASSQSVTHQETQYF. Here the CDR3 DNA reads TGTGCCAGCAGCCAATCCGTGACTCACCAAGAGACCCAGTACTTC. Looking up the rest from reference TRBV5-4 and TRBJ2-5 gives the full variable domain: ETGVTQSPTHLIKTRGQQVTLRCSSQSGHNTVSWYQQALGQGPQFIFQYYREEENGRGNFPPRFSGLQFPNYSSELNVNALELDDSALYLCASSQSVTHQETQYFGPGTRLLVL.

J is TRBJ2-7 and V is TRBV6-5; D not resolved. This CDR3 is built from 15 residues. Trimming took 5 bases from V and 3 from J, leaving 17 bases between them. Germline-derived CDR1 and CDR2 are MNHEY and SVGAGI. The CDR3 DNA follows: TGTGCCAGCAGTCCTTCCTTGGAGACGTACTACGAGCAGTACTTC. It is translated as CASSPSLETYYEQYF.

The gene calls are TRBV4-1 and TRBJ1-2; maybe TRBD1 (5 bases). The CDR3 is 13 amino acids. V lost 0 bases and J lost 6, with 8 bases in between. Germline V gene lookup returns CDR1 MGHRA and CDR2 YSYEKL. The CDR3: CASSQDRGNGYTF. The DNA for the CDR3 is TGCGCCAGCAGCCAAGATAGGGGTAATGGCTACACCTTC.

The CDR3 region has the DNA TGTGCCAGCAGTCCGGGATGGCCCCCCTATGGCTACACCTTC. It codes for CASSPGWPPYGYTF. The genes are TRBV9 and TRBJ1-2; D remains unclear. V was trimmed by 5 bases and J by 4 bases, leaving 15 bases between them. Germline CDR1 is SGDLS and CDR2 is YYNGEE. The CDR3 length is 14 residues.

This clone is categorized as large. The J gene is TRBJ1-1, the V gene TRBV12-5; D may be TRBD1 (5 bases). Trimming left V 6 bases short and J 0 bases short, with 11 bases between. The CDR3 extends over 14 amino acids. CDR1 is LGHNT and CDR2 is FRNRAP in the germline V gene. The CDR3 is CASGDSNMNTEAFF. CDR3 bases: TGTGCTAGTGGCGACAGTAATATGAACACTGAAGCTTTCTTT.

The count of this clone is one. CDR3 amino acids: CASSLARGYGYTF. The DNA of the CDR3 is TGTGCCAGCAGCTTAGCCCGGGGGTATGGCTACACCTTC. This chain uses TRBV7-9 with TRBJ1-2; maybe TRBD1 (5 bases). V lost 0 bases to trimming and J lost 5 bases, with 7 bases between them. Germline assignment: CDR1 SEHNR and CDR2 FQNEAQ (reference sequence). The CDR3 has 13 residues.

The chain combines TRBV18 with TRBJ1-2, with D maybe TRBD1 (6 bases). V dropped 3 bases and J dropped 11 bases, with 16 bases sitting between them. Per germline, CDR1 KGHSH and CDR2 LQKENI. The CDR3 is made up of 13 amino acids. The CDR3 DNA reads TGTGCCAGCTCACCGGACAGTGGCCAGATGTACACCTTC. It codes for CASSPDSGQMYTF. The entire variable domain, with the rest obtained from reference TRBV18 and TRBJ1-2, is as follows: NAGVMQNPRHLVRRRGQEARLRCSPMKGHSHVYWYRQLPEEGLKFMVYLQKENIIDESGMPKERFSAEFPKEGPSILRIQQVVRGDSAAYFCASSPDSGQMYTFGSGTRLTVV.

This sequence joins TRBV6-5 and TRBJ1-2; a possible D gene is TRBD1 (5 bases). The V gene's germline CDR1 is MNHEY and CDR2 SVGAGI. The CDR3 length is 15 residues. Trimming took off 5 bases at V and 1 base at J, with 14 bases between the two ends. The CDR3 loop is CASSADRDNNYGYTF. CDR3 DNA sequence: TGTGCCAGCAGTGCCGACAGAGATAATAACTATGGCTACACCTTC.

The rearrangement links TRBV5-1 to TRBJ2-7; 9 bases match TRBD1. The CDR3 extends over 14 amino acids. Germline trimming cut 4 bases from V and 5 bases from J; bases unmatched to any gene: 7. The V gene's germline CDR1 is SGHRS and CDR2 YFSETQ. CDR3 sequence (DNA): TGCGCCAGCAGCCCGCGACAGGGGGGCGACGAGCAGTACTTC. Translation: CASSPRQGGDEQYF. Variable domain in full (rest from reference TRBV5-1 and TRBJ2-7): KAGVTQTPRYLIKTRGQQVTLSCSPISGHRSVSWYQQTPGQGLQFLFEYFSETQRNKGNFPGRFSGRQFSNSRSEMNVSTLELGDSALYLCASSPRQGGDEQYFGPGTRLTVT.

The gene calls are TRBV4-1 and TRBJ1-2; D is undetermined. Germline V gives CDR1 MGHRA, CDR2 YSYEKL. This CDR3 contains 13 residues. Trimming shortened V by 2 bases and J by 7 bases, and 11 bases separated the two germline ends. This CDR3 reads CASSQPDETGYTF. The CDR3, as DNA: TGCGCCAGCAGCCAACCTGACGAGACTGGCTACACCTTC.

This chain links TRBV7-9 with TRBJ1-6; maybe TRBD1 (6 bases). This CDR3 has 14 residues. The V and J ends lost 4 bases and 10 bases respectively, with 14 bases between them. The germline V gene encodes CDR1 SEHNR and CDR2 FQNEAQ (reference sequence). This CDR3 reads CASSWGTPQSPLHF. CDR3 nucleotide sequence: TGTGCCAGCAGCTGGGGGACACCTCAATCACCCCTCCACTTT. The full variable domain, completed using reference TRBV7-9 and TRBJ1-6, is DTGVSQNPRHKITKRGQNVTFRCDPISEHNRLYWYRQTLGQGPEFLTYFQNEAQLEKSRLLSDRFSAERPKGSFSTLEIQRTEQGDSAMYLCASSWGTPQSPLHFGNGTRLTVT.